The sequence of this TCR beta chain was determined in a study of CD8 T cell repertoires and HIV-1 epitope variants. Overall study: Separate from the cultures, 1M uncultured T cells served as baseline.

The sample holds a few counts of this clone. Its specificity is not known. There are 11 residues in the CDR3. The germline V gene encodes CDR1 SEHNR and CDR2 FQNEAQ (reference sequence). The V gene lost 2 bases and the J gene lost 8 bases, with 6 bases spanning the gap. Some clones are missing from TCRdb's copy, which holds only in-frame ones; the method was immunoSEQ multiplex PCR. The profile covers some 4,500 clones, with around 69% appearing a single time and around 45% taken by the ten largest. The genes are TRBV7-9 and TRBJ1-1, with D possibly matching TRBD1 (6 bases). This receptor was identified in a male donor with HIV. Sequencing input: cultured CD8+ T cells derived from PBMCs. The CDR3 DNA sequence: TGTGCCAGCAGCTTAACAGGGGAAGCTTTCTTT. It encodes CASSLTGEAFF.